These 2 T cell receptor beta chains came from one sample sequenced in a study of CD8 T cells in Susac syndrome. Reverse transcription of roughly 0.5 to 1 ug RNA used random hexamers. TCRdb processed the immunoSEQ multiplex PCR reads anew with MiXCR; each CDR3 protein has one entry. This table has some 200,000 distinct CDR3 sequences, 90% to 95% appearing once. The sequenced sample consisted of CD4+ T cells from PBMCs. These receptors were taken from a human donor with Susac syndrome.

The V and J genes are TRBV20-1 and TRBJ1-1; D call uncertain. Trimming left V 6 bases short and J 7 bases short, with 12 bases between. Germline V gene lookup returns CDR1 DFQATT and CDR2 SNEGSKA (reference sequence). This CDR3 comprises 11 residues. The CDR3 DNA sequence: TGCAGTGCCCCGACACAATATGAAGCTTTCTTT. Translating gives CSAPTQYEAFF.

J is TRBJ1-1 and V is TRBV9; TRBD1 aligns across 8 bases. The V and J ends lost 4 bases and 3 bases, in that order; junction bases with no gene match: 8. The CDR3 runs to 15 residues. The germline gives CDR1 SGDLS, CDR2 YYNGEE. CDR3 loop: CASSPMTGEHTEAFF. The CDR3, as DNA: TGTGCCAGCAGCCCTATGACAGGGGAACACACTGAAGCTTTCTTT.